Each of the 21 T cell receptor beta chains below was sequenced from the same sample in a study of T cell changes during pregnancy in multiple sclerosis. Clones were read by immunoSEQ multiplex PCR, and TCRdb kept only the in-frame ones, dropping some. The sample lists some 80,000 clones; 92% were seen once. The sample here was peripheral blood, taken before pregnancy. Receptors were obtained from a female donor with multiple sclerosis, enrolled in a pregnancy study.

CDR3 region: CAWRVSGVEAFF. The CDR3 bases are TGTGCCTGGAGAGTATCGGGGGTTGAAGCTTTCTTT. The chain combines TRBV30 with TRBJ1-1; weak D call: TRBD1 (5 bases). Per germline, CDR1 GTSNPN and CDR2 SVGIG (reference sequence). This CDR3 contains 12 residues. The V and J ends lost 3 bases and 7 bases respectively, with 12 bases between them.

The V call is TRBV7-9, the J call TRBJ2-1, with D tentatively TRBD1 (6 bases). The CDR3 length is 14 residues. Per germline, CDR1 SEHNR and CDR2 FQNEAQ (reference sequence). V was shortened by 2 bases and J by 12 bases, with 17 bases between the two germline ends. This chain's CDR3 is CASSLSVWVRGQFF. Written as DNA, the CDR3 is TGTGCCAGCAGCTTATCCGTCTGGGTCAGGGGGCAGTTCTTC.

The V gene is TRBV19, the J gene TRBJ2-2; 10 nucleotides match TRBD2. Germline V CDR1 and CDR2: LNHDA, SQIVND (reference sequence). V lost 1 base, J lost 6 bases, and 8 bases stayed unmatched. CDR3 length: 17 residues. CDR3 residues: CASSIGGLAGVPGELFF. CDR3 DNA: TGTGCCAGTAGTATAGGAGGTCTAGCGGGAGTTCCCGGGGAGCTGTTTTTT.

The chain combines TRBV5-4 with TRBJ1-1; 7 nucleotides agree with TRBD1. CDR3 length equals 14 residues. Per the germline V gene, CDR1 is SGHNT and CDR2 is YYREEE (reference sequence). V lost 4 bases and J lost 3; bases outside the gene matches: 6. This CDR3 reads CASSPPDRYTEAFF. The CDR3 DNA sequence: TGTGCCAGCAGCCCCCCGGACAGGTACACTGAAGCTTTCTTT.

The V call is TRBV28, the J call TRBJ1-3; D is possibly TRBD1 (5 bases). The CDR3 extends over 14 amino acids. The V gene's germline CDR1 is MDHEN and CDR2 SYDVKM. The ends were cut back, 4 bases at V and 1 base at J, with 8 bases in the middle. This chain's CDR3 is CASSYQGSGNTIYF. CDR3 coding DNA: TGTGCCAGCAGTTATCAGGGATCTGGAAACACCATATATTTT.

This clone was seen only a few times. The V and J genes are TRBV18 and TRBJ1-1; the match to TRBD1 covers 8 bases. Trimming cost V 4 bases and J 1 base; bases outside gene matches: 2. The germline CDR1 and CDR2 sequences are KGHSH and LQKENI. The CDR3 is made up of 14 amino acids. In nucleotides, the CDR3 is TGTGCCAGCTCACTCGGACAGGGGAACACTGAAGCTTTCTTT. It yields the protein CASSLGQGNTEAFF.

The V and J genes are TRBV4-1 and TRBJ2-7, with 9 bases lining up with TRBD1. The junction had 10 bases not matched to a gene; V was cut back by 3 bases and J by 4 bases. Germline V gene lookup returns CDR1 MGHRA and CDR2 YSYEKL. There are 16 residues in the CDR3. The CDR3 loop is CASSQDTGGLTYEQYF. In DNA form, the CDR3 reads TGCGCCAGCAGCCAGGATACAGGGGGCTTAACATACGAGCAGTACTTC.

The CDR3 sequence: CASVVGTGYNEQFF. CDR3 bases: TGTGCCAGCGTCGTAGGGACAGGCTACAATGAGCAGTTCTTC. The chain joins TRBV6-1 to TRBJ2-1; 8 nucleotides match TRBD1. V shed 8 bases and J 3 bases; nucleotides not matched to a gene: 6. Germline V gives CDR1 MNHNS, CDR2 SASEGT. The CDR3 is made up of 14 amino acids.

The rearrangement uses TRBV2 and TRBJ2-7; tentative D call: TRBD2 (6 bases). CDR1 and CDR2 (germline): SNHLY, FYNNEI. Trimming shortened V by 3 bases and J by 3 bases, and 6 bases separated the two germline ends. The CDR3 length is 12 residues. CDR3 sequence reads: CASSDGGYEQYF. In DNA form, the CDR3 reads TGTGCCAGCAGTGACGGGGGCTACGAGCAGTACTTC.

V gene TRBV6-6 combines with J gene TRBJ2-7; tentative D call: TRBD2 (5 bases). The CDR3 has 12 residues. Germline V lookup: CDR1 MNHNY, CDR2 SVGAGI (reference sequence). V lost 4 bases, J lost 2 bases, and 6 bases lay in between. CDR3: CASSSGTYEQYF. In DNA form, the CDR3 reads TGTGCCAGCAGTTCGGGAACCTACGAGCAGTACTTC.

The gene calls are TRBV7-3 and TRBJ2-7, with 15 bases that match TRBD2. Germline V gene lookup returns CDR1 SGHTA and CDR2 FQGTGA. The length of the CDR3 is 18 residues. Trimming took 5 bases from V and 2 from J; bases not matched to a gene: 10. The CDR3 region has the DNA TGTGCCAGCAGCCCTGGACTAGCGGGAGGGCCGACCCCCTACGAGCAGTACTTC. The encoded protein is CASSPGLAGGPTPYEQYF. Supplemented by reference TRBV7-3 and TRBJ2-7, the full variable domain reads GAGVSQTPSNKVTEKGKYVELRCDPISGHTALYWYRQSLGQGPEFLIYFQGTGAADDSGLPNDRFFAVRPEGSVSTLKIQRTERGDSAVYLCASSPGLAGGPTPYEQYFGPGTRLTVT.

For the CDR3, the DNA is TGTGCCACCCTATCCTCCTACGAGCAGTACTTC. It encodes CATLSSYEQYF. The chain employs TRBV10-3 and TRBJ2-7; D is unresolved. This CDR3 is built from 11 residues. Germline CDR1 and CDR2: ENHRY and SYGVKD. V lost 10 bases to trimming and J lost 0 bases, with 7 bases between them.

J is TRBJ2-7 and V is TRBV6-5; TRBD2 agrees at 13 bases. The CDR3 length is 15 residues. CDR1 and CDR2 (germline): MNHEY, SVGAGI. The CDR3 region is CASSYGGGTSGTLTV. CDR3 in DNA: TGTGCCAGCAGTTACGGTGGGGGGACTAGCGGGACCCTTACGGTC.

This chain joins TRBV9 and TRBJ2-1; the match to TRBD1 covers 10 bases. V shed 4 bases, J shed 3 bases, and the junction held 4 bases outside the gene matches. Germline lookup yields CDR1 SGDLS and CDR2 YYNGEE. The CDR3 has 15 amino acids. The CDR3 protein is CASSSRDRGYNEQFF. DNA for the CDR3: TGTGCCAGCAGCTCCCGGGACAGGGGCTACAATGAGCAGTTCTTC.

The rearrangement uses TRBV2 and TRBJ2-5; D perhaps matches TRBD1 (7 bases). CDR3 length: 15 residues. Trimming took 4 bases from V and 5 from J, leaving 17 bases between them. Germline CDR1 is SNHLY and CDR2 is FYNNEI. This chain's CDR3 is CASSGSRGEMETQYF. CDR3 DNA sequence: TGTGCCAGCAGTGGGAGCAGGGGGGAAATGGAGACCCAGTACTTC.

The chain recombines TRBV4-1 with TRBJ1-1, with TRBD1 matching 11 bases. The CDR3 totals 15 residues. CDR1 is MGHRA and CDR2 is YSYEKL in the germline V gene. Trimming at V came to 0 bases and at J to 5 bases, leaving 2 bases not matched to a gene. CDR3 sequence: CASSQDRDRGTEAFF. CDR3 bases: TGCGCCAGCAGCCAAGATCGGGACAGGGGGACTGAAGCTTTCTTT.

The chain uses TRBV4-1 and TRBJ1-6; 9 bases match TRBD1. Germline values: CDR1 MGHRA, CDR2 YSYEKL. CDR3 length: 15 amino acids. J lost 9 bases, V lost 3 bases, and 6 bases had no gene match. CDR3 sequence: CASSHGDREGSPLHF. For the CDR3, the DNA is TGCGCCAGCAGCCACGGGGACAGGGAGGGTTCACCCCTCCACTTT.

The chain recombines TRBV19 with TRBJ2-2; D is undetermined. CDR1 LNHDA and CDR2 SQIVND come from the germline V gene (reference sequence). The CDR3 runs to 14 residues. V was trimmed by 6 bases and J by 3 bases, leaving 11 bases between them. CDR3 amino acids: CASRARRHTGELFF. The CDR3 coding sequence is TGTGCCAGTAGAGCGCGACGTCACACCGGGGAGCTGTTTTTT.

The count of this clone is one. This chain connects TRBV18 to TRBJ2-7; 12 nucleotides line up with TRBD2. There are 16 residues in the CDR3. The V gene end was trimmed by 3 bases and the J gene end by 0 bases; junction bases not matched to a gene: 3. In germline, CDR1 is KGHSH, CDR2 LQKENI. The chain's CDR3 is CASSPRTSGISYEQYF. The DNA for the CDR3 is TGTGCCAGCTCACCGAGGACTAGCGGGATCTCCTACGAGCAGTACTTC.

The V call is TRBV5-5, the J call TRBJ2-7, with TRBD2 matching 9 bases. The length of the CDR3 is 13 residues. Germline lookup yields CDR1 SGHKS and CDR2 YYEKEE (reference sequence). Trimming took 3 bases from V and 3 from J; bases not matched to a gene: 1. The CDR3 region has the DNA TGTGCCAGCAGCTGGACTAGCGACTACGAGCAGTACTTC. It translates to CASSWTSDYEQYF.

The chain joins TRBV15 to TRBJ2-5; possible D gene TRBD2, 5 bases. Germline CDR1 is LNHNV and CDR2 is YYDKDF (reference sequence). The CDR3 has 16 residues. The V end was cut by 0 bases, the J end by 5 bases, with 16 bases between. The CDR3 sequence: CATSRDSTRRSETQYF. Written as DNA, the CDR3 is TGTGCCACCAGCAGAGATAGCACTAGAAGATCGGAGACCCAGTACTTC.